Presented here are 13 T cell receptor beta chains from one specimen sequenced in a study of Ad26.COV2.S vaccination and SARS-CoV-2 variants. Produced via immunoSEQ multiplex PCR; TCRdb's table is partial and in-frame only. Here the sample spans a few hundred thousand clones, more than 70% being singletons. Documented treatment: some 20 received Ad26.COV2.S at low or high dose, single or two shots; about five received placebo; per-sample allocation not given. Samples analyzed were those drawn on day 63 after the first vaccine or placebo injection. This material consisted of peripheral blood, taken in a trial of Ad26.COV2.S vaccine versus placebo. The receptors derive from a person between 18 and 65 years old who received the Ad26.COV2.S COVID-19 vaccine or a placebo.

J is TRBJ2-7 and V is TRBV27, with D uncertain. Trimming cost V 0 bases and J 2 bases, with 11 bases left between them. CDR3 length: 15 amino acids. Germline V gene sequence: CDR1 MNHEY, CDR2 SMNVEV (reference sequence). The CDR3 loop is CASSLSEKLAYEQYF. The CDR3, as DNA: TGTGCCAGCAGTTTATCGGAGAAGCTCGCCTACGAGCAGTACTTC.

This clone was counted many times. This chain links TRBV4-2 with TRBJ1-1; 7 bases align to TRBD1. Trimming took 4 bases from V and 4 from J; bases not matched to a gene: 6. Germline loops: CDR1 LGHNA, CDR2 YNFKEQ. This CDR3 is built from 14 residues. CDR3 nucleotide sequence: TGTGCCAGCAGCCCCCAGGGGGAGACCACTGAAGCTTTCTTT. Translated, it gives CASSPQGETTEAFF.

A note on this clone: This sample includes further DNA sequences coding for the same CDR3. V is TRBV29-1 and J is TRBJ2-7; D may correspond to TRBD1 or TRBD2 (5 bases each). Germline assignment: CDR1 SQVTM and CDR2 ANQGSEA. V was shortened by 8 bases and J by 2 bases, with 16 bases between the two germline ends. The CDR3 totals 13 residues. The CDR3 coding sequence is TGCAGCATAAGTCAGGGAGCGGCCTACGAGCAGTACTTC. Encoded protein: CSISQGAAYEQYF.

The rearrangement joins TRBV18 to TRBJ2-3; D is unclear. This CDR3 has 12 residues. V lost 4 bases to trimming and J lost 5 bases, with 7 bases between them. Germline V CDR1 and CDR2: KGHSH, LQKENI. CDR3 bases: TGTGCCAGCTCACAGTGGGAAGATACGCAGTATTTT. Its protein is CASSQWEDTQYF.

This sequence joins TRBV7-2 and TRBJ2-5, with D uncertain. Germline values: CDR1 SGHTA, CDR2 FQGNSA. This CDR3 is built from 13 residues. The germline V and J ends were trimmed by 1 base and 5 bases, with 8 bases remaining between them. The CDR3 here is CASSLVDLETQYF. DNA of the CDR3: TGTGCCAGCAGCTTAGTTGACCTCGAGACCCAGTACTTC.

In DNA form, the CDR3 reads TGTGCCATCAGTCGGGACGGCTACGAGCAGTACTTC. Translation gives CAISRDGYEQYF. This chain links TRBV10-3 with TRBJ2-7; D tentatively reads TRBD1 or TRBD2 (5 bases each). V lost 5 bases and J lost 3, with 8 bases in between. The length of the CDR3 is 12 residues. Germline-derived CDR1 and CDR2 are ENHRY and SYGVKD.

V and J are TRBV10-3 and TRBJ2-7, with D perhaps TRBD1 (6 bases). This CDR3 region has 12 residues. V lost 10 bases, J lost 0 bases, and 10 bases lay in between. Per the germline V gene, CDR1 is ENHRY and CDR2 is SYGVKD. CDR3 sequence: CATTDSSYEQYF. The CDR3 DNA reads TGTGCCACAACGGACAGCTCCTACGAGCAGTACTTC.

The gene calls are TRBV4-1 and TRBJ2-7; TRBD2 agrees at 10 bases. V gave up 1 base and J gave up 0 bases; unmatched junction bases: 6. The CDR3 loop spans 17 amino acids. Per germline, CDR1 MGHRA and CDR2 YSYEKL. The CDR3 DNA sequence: TGCGCCAGCAGCCAAGGCCCTTCTAGCGGGAGCTCCTACGAGCAGTACTTC. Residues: CASSQGPSSGSSYEQYF.

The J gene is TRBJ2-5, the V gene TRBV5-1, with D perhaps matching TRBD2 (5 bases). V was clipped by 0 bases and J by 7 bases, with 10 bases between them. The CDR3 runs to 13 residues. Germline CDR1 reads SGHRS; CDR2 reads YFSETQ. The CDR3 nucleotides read TGCGCCAGCAGCTTGGTACTGCGGGCGACCCAGTACTTC. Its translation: CASSLVLRATQYF.

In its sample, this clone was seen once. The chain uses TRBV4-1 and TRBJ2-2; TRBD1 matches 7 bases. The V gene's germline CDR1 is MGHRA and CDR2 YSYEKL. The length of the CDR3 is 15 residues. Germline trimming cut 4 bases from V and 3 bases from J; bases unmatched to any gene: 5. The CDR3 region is CASSPGTAYTGELFF. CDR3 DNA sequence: TGCGCCAGCAGCCCCGGGACAGCTTACACCGGGGAGCTGTTTTTT.

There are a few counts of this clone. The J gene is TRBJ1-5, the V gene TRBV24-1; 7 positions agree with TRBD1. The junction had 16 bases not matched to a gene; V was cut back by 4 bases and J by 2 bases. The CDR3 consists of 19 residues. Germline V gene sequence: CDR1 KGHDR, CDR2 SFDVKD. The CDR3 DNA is TGTGCCACCAGTGAATTCCCCGACAGGGAGGGAATAGGCAATCAGCCCCAGCATTTT. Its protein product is CATSEFPDREGIGNQPQHF.

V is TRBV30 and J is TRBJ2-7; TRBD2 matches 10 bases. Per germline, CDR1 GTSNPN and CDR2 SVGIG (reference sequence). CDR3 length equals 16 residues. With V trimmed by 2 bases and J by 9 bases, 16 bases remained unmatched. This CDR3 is CAWSLAGAPVAVSQYF. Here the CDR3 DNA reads TGTGCCTGGAGTCTAGCGGGAGCTCCAGTAGCCGTTTCGCAGTACTTC.

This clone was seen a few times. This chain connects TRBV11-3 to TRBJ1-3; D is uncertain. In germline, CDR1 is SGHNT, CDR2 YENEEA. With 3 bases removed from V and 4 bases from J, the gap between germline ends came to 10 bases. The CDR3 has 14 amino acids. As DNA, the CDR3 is TGTGCCAGCAGCTTCGGGGTAAGAGGAAACACCATATATTTT. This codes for CASSFGVRGNTIYF.